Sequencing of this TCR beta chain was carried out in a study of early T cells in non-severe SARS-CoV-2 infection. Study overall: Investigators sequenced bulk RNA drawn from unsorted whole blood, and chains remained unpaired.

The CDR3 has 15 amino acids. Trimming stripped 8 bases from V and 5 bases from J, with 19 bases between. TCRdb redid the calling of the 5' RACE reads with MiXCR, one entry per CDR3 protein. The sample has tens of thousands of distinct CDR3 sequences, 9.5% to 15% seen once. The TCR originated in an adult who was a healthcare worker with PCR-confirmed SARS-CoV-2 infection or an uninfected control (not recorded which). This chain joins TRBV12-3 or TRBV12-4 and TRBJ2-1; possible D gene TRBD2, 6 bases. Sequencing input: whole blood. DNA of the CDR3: TGTGCCAGCCGTCTCGGGGCGGGAAGGAACAATGAGCAGTTCTTC. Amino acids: CASRLGAGRNNEQFF.